The 30 T cell receptor beta chains presented below share a single source sample, sequenced in a study of STAT5B mutations in CD4+ large granular lymphocyte leukemia. Assay used: immunoSEQ multiplex PCR; TCRdb lists only in-frame clones, some missing. The sample holds about 48,000 clones; about 70% are singletons and the top ten take about 1.6%. The material sequenced was CD4+ T cells from blood buffy coats. These receptors all stem from a human donor in good health.

The table lists this clone with a few counts. Sequence at one end of the junction differs from germline and may be a read error. The chain joins TRBV7-7 to TRBJ1-3; D is ambiguous. The CDR3 totals 13 residues. Germline V gene data show CDR1 as SSHAT and CDR2 as FNYEAQ (reference sequence). Here the CDR3 reads CASSPFSGNTIYF. CDR3 nucleotides: TGTGCTAGCAGTCCCTTCTCTGGAAACACCATATATTTT.

J is TRBJ1-5 and V is TRBV2; TRBD1 matches at 8 bases. The CDR3 runs 15 residues. The germline gives CDR1 SNHLY, CDR2 FYNNEI. Trimming removed 4 bases from V and 0 bases from J; junction bases left unmatched: 2. CDR3 nucleotide sequence: TGTGCCAGCAGTGGCGACAGGGGTAGCAATCAGCCCCAGCATTTT. Amino acids: CASSGDRGSNQPQHF.

This chain's CDR3 is CASSRPPNYDGYTF. For the CDR3, the DNA is TGTGCCAGCAGCCGGCCCCCTAACTATGATGGCTACACCTTC. The gene calls are TRBV7-2 and TRBJ1-2; D call uncertain. With 5 bases removed from V and 6 bases from J, the gap between germline ends came to 16 bases. The CDR3 contains 14 residues. Germline lookup yields CDR1 SGHTA and CDR2 FQGNSA.

The chain is built from TRBV4-2 and TRBJ2-5; 12 nucleotides agree with TRBD2. This CDR3 contains 15 residues. V was pared by 4 bases and J by 5 bases, with 5 bases of the junction left unmatched. The germline CDR1 and CDR2 sequences are LGHNA and YNFKEQ. CDR3 nucleotide sequence: TGTGCCAGCAGCCCGGACGGGACTAGCGGGGAGACCCAGTACTTC. It yields the protein CASSPDGTSGETQYF.

This clone was picked up a small number of times. V usage is TRBV6-1 and J usage is TRBJ2-7, with 9 bases aligning to TRBD1. V was clipped by 8 bases and J by 3 bases; unmatched bases: 8. The CDR3 extends over 14 amino acids. The germline gives CDR1 MNHNS, CDR2 SASEGT. This CDR3 reads CASSSQGAVYEQYF. The CDR3 bases are TGTGCCAGCTCCTCACAGGGGGCCGTCTACGAGCAGTACTTC.

A few counts support this clone. The chain combines TRBV2 with TRBJ1-1; 8 bases are a match to TRBD1. The CDR3 runs to 14 residues. V lost 1 base and J lost 4; bases outside the gene matches: 2. The germline V gene has CDR1 SNHLY and CDR2 FYNNEI. The CDR3 region has the DNA TGTGCCAGCAGTGAAGGCAGGGGGCTCACTGAAGCTTTCTTT. Encoded protein: CASSEGRGLTEAFF.

The sample holds a few counts of this clone. V and J are TRBV7-3 and TRBJ2-1, with TRBD1 matching over 8 bases. This CDR3 region has 15 residues. J lost 8 bases, V lost 1 base, and 7 bases had no gene match. Germline CDR1 reads SGHTA; CDR2 reads FQGTGA. CDR3 in DNA: TGTGCCAGCAGCTTAAGTGGACAGGGAGTGGATGAGCAGTTCTTC. Its protein product is CASSLSGQGVDEQFF.

This chain uses TRBV5-8 with TRBJ1-2; 9 bases line up with TRBD1. Germline V CDR1 and CDR2: SGHTS, YDEGEE. V dropped 4 bases and J dropped 3; count of bases not matched to a gene: 10. This CDR3 is 16 amino acids long. CDR3 bases: TGTGCCAGCAGCCCCCCGGGACAGGGAGCGTACTATGGCTACACCTTC. Protein: CASSPPGQGAYYGYTF.

J is TRBJ2-1 and V is TRBV5-1, with 14 bases aligning to TRBD2. The CDR3 extends over 16 amino acids. V lost 1 base to trimming and J lost 7 bases; unmatched junction nucleotides: 4. Germline loops: CDR1 SGHRS, CDR2 YFSETQ. The CDR3 DNA reads as TGCGCCAGCAGCTTGTCGGGACTAGCGGGGGTAAATGAGCAGTTCTTC. As protein: CASSLSGLAGVNEQFF.

The gene calls are TRBV30 and TRBJ2-3; TRBD2 matches at 7 bases. Germline V gene lookup returns CDR1 GTSNPN and CDR2 SVGIG (reference sequence). The CDR3 consists of 16 residues. V dropped 3 bases and J dropped 1; count of bases not matched to a gene: 10. The CDR3 DNA reads TGTGCCTGGAGCCCTGCGGGACTACTTGGCACAGATACGCAGTATTTT. This sequence encodes CAWSPAGLLGTDTQYF.

The gene calls are TRBV9 and TRBJ2-3; 12 positions agree with TRBD2. V dropped 4 bases and J dropped 4; count of bases not matched to a gene: 4. The CDR3 sequence is 15 residues long. Germline assignment: CDR1 SGDLS and CDR2 YYNGEE. The chain's CDR3 is CASSSRLAGADTQYF. CDR3 nucleotide sequence: TGTGCCAGCAGCTCCCGACTAGCGGGGGCAGATACGCAGTATTTT.

The rearrangement links TRBV18 to TRBJ1-3, with D perhaps matching TRBD1 (5 bases). The CDR3 has 15 amino acids. Germline lookup yields CDR1 KGHSH and CDR2 LQKENI. V was cut by 5 bases and J by 4 bases, with 15 bases left in between. The CDR3 protein is CASSMGLFSGNTIYF. The CDR3 DNA reads TGTGCCAGCTCAATGGGACTGTTCTCAGGAAACACCATATATTTT.

The DNA for the CDR3 is TGTGCCAGTAGCCGAATAGACAGTGTCGGTCAGCCCCAGCATTTT. Translated: CASSRIDSVGQPQHF. V and J are TRBV19 and TRBJ1-5, with D possibly matching TRBD1 (5 bases). The germline V gene encodes CDR1 LNHDA and CDR2 SQIVND (reference sequence). V was cut by 6 bases and J by 6 bases, with 18 bases left in between. This CDR3 is built from 15 residues.

The chain employs TRBV5-1 and TRBJ2-5, with 12 bases identical to TRBD2. The ends lost 3 bases at V and 4 bases at J; junction bases unmatched: 4. This CDR3 region has 15 residues. Germline V gives CDR1 SGHRS, CDR2 YFSETQ. The CDR3, as DNA: TGCGCCAGCAGCTCTAGCGGGGGGGCGGGAGAGACCCAGTACTTC. It codes for CASSSSGGAGETQYF.

The V call is TRBV10-3, the J call TRBJ2-4, with D uncertain. V lost 8 bases and J lost 8, with 19 bases in between. CDR1 ENHRY and CDR2 SYGVKD come from the germline V gene. There are 14 residues in the CDR3. DNA of the CDR3: TGTGCCATCGCCCCTTCGGGTGAACTGGACATTCAGTACTTC. Its protein product is CAIAPSGELDIQYF.

The J gene is TRBJ2-1, the V gene TRBV30, with no clear D. Germline assignment: CDR1 GTSNPN and CDR2 SVGIG (reference sequence). The CDR3 is 12 amino acids. V lost 3 bases and J 3 bases, leaving 6 bases between the germline ends. The CDR3 DNA sequence: TGTGCCTGGAGCTTTAACTACAATGAGCAGTTCTTC. Protein product: CAWSFNYNEQFF.

V and J are TRBV14 and TRBJ2-7; D is undetermined. CDR1 is SGHDN and CDR2 is FVKESK in the germline V gene. The V and J ends lost 0 bases and 9 bases respectively, with 9 bases between them. The length of the CDR3 is 12 residues. The CDR3 DNA reads as TGTGCCAGCAGCCAAGATCGCCTGCGGCAGTACGTC. Translation: CASSQDRLRQYV.

This sequence joins TRBV7-2 and TRBJ2-2; 9 bases align to TRBD1. The germline gives CDR1 SGHTA, CDR2 FQGNSA. V was clipped by 5 bases and J by 1 base; unmatched bases: 2. The CDR3 runs to 15 residues. In nucleotides, the CDR3 is TGTGCCAGCAGCGTGGACAGGGGGAACACCGGGGAGCTGTTTTTT. It yields the protein CASSVDRGNTGELFF.

This clone was observed a handful of times. The gene calls are TRBV6-1 and TRBJ1-1; D may be TRBD1 (5 bases). Trimming cost V 3 bases and J 6 bases, with 17 bases left between them. The CDR3 is made up of 15 amino acids. Germline loops: CDR1 MNHNS, CDR2 SASEGT. CDR3 nucleotide sequence: TGTGCCAGCAGTGATGGGGCTTCCCCCAAACCTGAAGCTTTCTTT. This sequence encodes CASSDGASPKPEAFF.

This sequence joins TRBV5-1 and TRBJ2-7; D perhaps matches TRBD2 (6 bases). The germline CDR1 and CDR2 sequences are SGHRS and YFSETQ. Trimming stripped 0 bases from V and 2 bases from J, with 9 bases between. The CDR3 covers 14 residues. The CDR3 nucleotides read TGCGCCAGCAGCTTGGGGGGGGACCCCTACGAGCAGTACTTC. Its protein product is CASSLGGDPYEQYF.

In this sample, this clone turned up a few times. CDR3 protein: CASSLLPDQPQHF. The CDR3 region has the DNA TGTGCCAGCAGCCTTTTACCGGATCAGCCCCAGCATTTT. The rearrangement links TRBV14 to TRBJ1-5; D is unresolved. The CDR3 length is 13 residues. Deletions cut 4 bases from V and 5 bases from J, with 9 bases between. CDR1 and CDR2 from the germline V gene are SGHDN and FVKESK.

As to this clone: This CDR3 is also generated by other DNA sequences in the sample. This chain joins TRBV9 and TRBJ1-1; no definite D call. The V gene lost 0 bases and the J gene lost 2 bases, with 20 bases spanning the gap. The germline gives CDR1 SGDLS, CDR2 YYNGEE. This CDR3 contains 18 residues. CDR3 nucleotide sequence: TGTGCCAGCAGCGTAGATGCCAGGAAGGGAGCAGCTAACACTGAAGCTTTCTTT. Its translation is CASSVDARKGAANTEAFF.

The genes are TRBV10-3 and TRBJ1-4; D might be TRBD1 (5 bases). Trimming shortened V by 3 bases and J by 1 base, and 9 bases separated the two germline ends. In germline, CDR1 is ENHRY, CDR2 SYGVKD. This CDR3 has 15 amino acids. The chain's CDR3 is CAISDKTVTNEKLFF. CDR3 nucleotide sequence: TGTGCCATCAGTGATAAGACAGTAACTAATGAAAAACTGTTTTTT.

The gene calls are TRBV18 and TRBJ2-3; D is perhaps TRBD1 (6 bases). Germline V CDR1 and CDR2: KGHSH, LQKENI. Trimming stripped 4 bases from V and 3 bases from J, with 14 bases between. The CDR3 is made up of 15 amino acids. The CDR3 region is CASSRPAGETDTQYF. As DNA, the CDR3 is TGTGCCAGCTCACGGCCCGCAGGGGAGACAGATACGCAGTATTTT. Using reference TRBV18 and TRBJ2-3 for the parts outside the CDR3, the full variable domain is NAGVMQNPRHLVRRRGQEARLRCSPMKGHSHVYWYRQLPEEGLKFMVYLQKENIIDESGMPKERFSAEFPKEGPSILRIQQVVRGDSAAYFCASSRPAGETDTQYFGPGTRLTVL.

This clone is classed as medium-sized. This chain connects TRBV29-1 to TRBJ1-1; 7 nucleotides agree with TRBD1. Trimming cost V 7 bases and J 0 bases; bases outside gene matches: 11. This CDR3 comprises 15 residues. The germline gives CDR1 SQVTM, CDR2 ANQGSEA. The CDR3 DNA reads as TGCAGCGCTTCAGGGGGGGATTTTATGAACACTGAAGCTTTCTTT. It yields the protein CSASGGDFMNTEAFF.

The gene calls are TRBV18 and TRBJ2-3, with 10 bases aligning to TRBD1. The V gene's germline CDR1 is KGHSH and CDR2 LQKENI. V trimming: 0 bases; J trimming: 5 bases; junction bases outside the gene matches: 2. The CDR3 has 15 residues. CDR3 protein: CASSPPTGGKDTQYF. The CDR3 DNA follows: TGTGCCAGCTCACCACCGACAGGGGGCAAAGATACGCAGTATTTT.

This clone was counted between two and nine times. CDR3 in DNA: TGTGCCAGCAGCTTGGAGGGGATTCACTATGGCTACACCTTC. This codes for CASSLEGIHYGYTF. The chain combines TRBV5-6 with TRBJ1-2, with D possibly being TRBD1 (5 bases). The germline CDR1 and CDR2 sequences are SGHDT and YYEEEE. V was clipped by 0 bases and J by 3 bases, with 9 bases between them. The CDR3 loop spans 14 amino acids.

The genes are TRBV6-5 and TRBJ2-2, with D unclear. The CDR3 consists of 12 residues. Germline loops: CDR1 MNHEY, CDR2 SVGAGI. Between the trimmed V and J ends, which lost 2 bases and 4 bases, there was a span of 2 bases. In DNA, the CDR3 is TGTGCCAGCAGTTACCTCACCGGGGAGCTGTTTTTT. This gives the protein CASSYLTGELFF.

The V gene is TRBV7-9, the J gene TRBJ2-7; TRBD1 aligns across 9 bases. Germline V gene data show CDR1 as SEHNR and CDR2 as FQNEAQ (reference sequence). J was trimmed by 1 base and V by 10 bases; bases with no gene match: 5. The CDR3 runs 13 residues. The CDR3 nucleotides read TGTGCCATCCGACAGGGGGGGTCCTACGAGCAGTACTTC. Translation gives CAIRQGGSYEQYF.

This clone was recorded once. This chain uses TRBV7-2 with TRBJ2-4, with TRBD2 matching over 8 bases. The CDR3 spans 16 residues. Germline V gene sequence: CDR1 SGHTA, CDR2 FQGNSA. Trimming took 4 bases from V and 3 from J; bases not matched to a gene: 8. The CDR3 spells CASSSGGAVGKNIQYF. The CDR3 DNA follows: TGTGCCAGCAGCTCCGGGGGGGCCGTTGGCAAAAACATTCAGTACTTC.